Reported below is one T cell receptor beta chain. This clone's antigen is unknown. No qualities accompany the bases; no much larger clone lies one base away. The entry originates in a study of cytomegalovirus exposure and HLA in healthy donors (dated by TCRdb to about 2017). Turning to the overall study: An earlier analysis of roughly 500 of the donors reported 276 Gb of sequence data and some 110 million unique TCR beta sequences obtained from about 200 million T cells. An early release covering more than 500 HLA-typed donors comprised approximately 290 gigabases of sequencing data and tens of millions of unique TCR sequences. The genetic ancestry cluster associated with self-reported Caucasian donors included over 80% of the roughly 400 genotyped donors. The study aimed to test whether signatures of past pathogen exposure could be identified by cataloging public T cell receptors. Using immunosequencing, the study profiled T cell repertoires from 500 to 800 subjects and related those repertoires to cytomegalovirus serostatus. Along with the roughly 610-subject first cohort, a separate validation cohort of over a hundred different subjects was used. To predict cytomegalovirus infection status, the study brought together high-throughput TCR immunosequencing, statistical association of individual TCRs with disease status, and machine learning. A later analysis re-examined previously published TCR beta repertoires from more than 650 donors and added high-resolution HLA genotyping to investigate patterns of TCR occurrence. In the later analysis, no new phenotypic data were used to find candidate immune exposures; instead, reliance was placed on TCR beta sequences and their occurrence across donors. An earlier analysis of 500 to 650 of the donors applied high-throughput TCR beta sequencing to assess whether each TCR beta V gene segment acted as functional or pseudogenic. Donor age, sex, ethnicity and CMV serostatus were compiled together with the repertoire data. A later genetic analysis took genome-wide SNP genotypes for about three fifths of the roughly 700 donors and used that subset as a discovery cohort. Every repertoire in the discovery cohort had been generated on one and the same sequencing platform. Class I and class II HLA loci were covered by the typing at four-digit resolution. Typing coverage varied by locus: roughly 620-640 donors for A, B, C, DRB1 and DQB1; approximately 520 for DQA1; over 600 for DPA1; roughly 450 for DPB1. Five DR-DQ haplotypes were treated as single units for association and clustering because of strong linkage in the cohort. On average, 235,054 unique TCR beta nucleotide sequences were sequenced per donor among more than 350 genotyped donors of the cohort, with 15% to 20% of those sequences being non-productive. General conclusions and limits of the study: Because HLA typing was unavailable for some donors at each locus, only the typed subset was used in association tests. In a later analysis, most CMV-associated TCR beta chains were found to appear HLA-restricted, with HLA associations seemingly driven largely by CMV exposure. Cytomegalovirus status was reported to be diagnosed by the classifier with high specificity and sensitivity in both the original and validation cohorts. The study listed 150 to 200 TCR beta chains as associated with cytomegalovirus. In a later analysis, the rate of TCR association differed among HLA loci, with DRB1 alleles having the most associated TCRs and HLA-C alleles having the fewest. Several of the top co-occurrence clusters appeared to be linked to parvovirus B19, influenza, CMV and Epstein-Barr virus, according to a later analysis. Immune exposure information for the cohort was limited to CMV serostatus. Because the 87-base-pair reads could not distinguish some IMGT-functional V segments, including TRBV6-2 and TRBV6-3, those segments were excluded. In this cohort, only TCR beta chains were sequenced, and detectable features were limited by the absence of alpha or paired-chain data. Linkage disequilibrium might explain the correlated functional status among segregating V segments, but an unknown experimental factor could not be ruled out. A further reported finding was that TCR beta sequences accurately predicted the HLA-A and HLA-B alleles for most subjects in the first cohort. In a later genetic analysis, a missense DCLRE1C variant was associated with V-gene and J-gene trimming of TCR beta chains, and the association was replicated in an independent cohort. Assigning TCR associations to individual alleles was difficult when HLA alleles, especially DR and DQ, strongly co-occurred. An earlier analysis of roughly 570 of the donors showed that most TCR beta V segments appeared in productive rearrangements either about 90% or about 30% of the time, which broadly matched IMGT annotations. Sequencing depth was assumed to be roughly uniform across donors in the presence/absence analyses, though that assumption may not hold. In a later genetic analysis, fewer N-insertions in productive TCRs were reported among donors in an Asian-associated ancestry cluster than the roughly 700-donor mean. A few of the identified cytomegalovirus-associated TCR beta chains were confirmed in vitro to be specific for cytomegalovirus antigens. While some public TCRs were present in many individuals, most TCR sequences turned up only very rarely across donors. A group of highly shared sequence variants was considered likely to be a technical artifact of the sequencing pipeline. In a later analysis, some 17,000 TCR beta sequences were associated with specific HLA alleles at a false discovery rate of 0.05. According to the authors, the approach could potentially be generalized to other disease states and immunological phenotypes. In a later analysis, HLA-associated TCR beta chains showed more clonal expansion and lower generation probabilities than non-associated chains that were equally common. Because counts were too low, seventeen rarely observed V segments, including chromosome 9 orphons, were excluded from the earlier analysis of 587 of the donors.

In total, around 600 healthy bone marrow donors made up the cohort. At the time of sampling, all cohort members were nominally healthy, though unrecorded immune exposures were likely present. CMV serostatus was positive for approximately 300 and negative for about 50% of the roughly 700 cohort members, and was not recorded for this donor. A peripheral blood sample was collected from each donor, and TCR beta sequencing was performed on peripheral blood mononuclear cells. The Qiagen DNeasy Blood Extraction Kit was used to extract genomic DNA from the blood cell samples. V lost 8 bases and J lost 0 bases; the stretch between them is 23 bases long. Sequences SEHNR (CDR1) and FQNEAQ (CDR2) are obtained from the germline V gene (reference sequence). The CDR3 numbers 18 residues from cysteine through phenylalanine. Of all the DNA, just the CDR3 is kept, 54 bases in frame from base 1. Receptor amplification or capture employed the immunoSEQ multiplex PCR assay. The multiplex PCR relied on a mix of 60 forward primers for TCR Vbeta segments and 13 reverse primers for TCR Jbeta segments. Amplification of the CDR3 region of rearranged TCR beta genes was performed with a multiplex PCR assay on genomic DNA. The amplified TCR beta libraries were sequenced on the Illumina HiSeq System as 87-base-pair reads. As for the authors' bioinformatics: A later analysis tallied around 87 million unique TCR beta chains across the 666 repertoires, and roughly 11 million of those chains were shared by two or more donors. A nearest-neighbor algorithm error-corrected the raw reads and collapsed the reads into unique sequences, merging closely related sequences to remove PCR and sequencing errors. Alignment of CDR3 sequences to IMGT reference sequences was used to assign V, D and J gene segments. Each retained sequence needed at least a six-nucleotide match to both a V gene segment and a J gene segment. Rearrangements were classified as productive when the CDR3 lacked stop codons and remained in frame with V and J, and all other rearrangements were classified as non-productive. Following IMGT convention, CDR3 was defined as the stretch from the second conserved V-encoded cysteine up to the conserved J-encoded phenylalanine. The earlier analysis of 500 to 650 of the donors excluded any sequence lacking an unambiguous match to a single V gene segment. In an earlier analysis of 450 to 750 of the donors, a V segment was called functional when productive rearrangements were above 56.7%, and segregating when the standard deviation between donors exceeded 5%. A statistical classification framework was built for diagnosing cytomegalovirus status from the catalog of TCR beta chain sequences. In a later analysis, V and J genes were assigned by comparing TCR nucleotide sequences against IMGT/GENE-DB human TR gene sequences. The TCRdist pipeline was used in a later analysis to assign CDR3 sequences and most-parsimonious VDJ recombination scenarios. In a later analysis, each TCR beta chain was defined by its CDR3 amino acid sequence together with its V-gene family, and reads without a unique V-gene family were excluded. In a later analysis, around 650 highly shared, low-generation-probability nucleotide sequences were removed to address suspected cross-contamination and a sequencing artifact. In a later analysis, a clonal expansion index was calculated for each public chain from normalized within-repertoire ranks of inferred template counts. In a later analysis, generation probabilities were computed with a VDJ recombination model fitted to out-of-frame rearrangements, and the resulting probabilities were checked against IGoR. Hypergeometric tests were used in a later analysis to score TCR-TCR, TCR-HLA and TCR-CMV co-occurrence, with a repertoire-size bias correction applied to the TCR pairs. A later analysis estimated false discovery rates by permuting HLA or CMV assignments 20 times. In a later analysis, co-occurring TCRs were grouped using DBSCAN, and TCRdist sequence similarity was added for clustering within HLA-allele-positive subsets. For co-occurrence clustering, repertoires with fewer than 30,000 or more than 120,000 public chains were excluded, along with 5 or 6 repertoires with anomalous nucleotide sharing. Imported from immuneACCESS, the table was reduced by TCRdb to in-frame sequences with V and J called. These copies leave out some clones; in studies compared against another copy, an unresolved V gene accounts for under half, and the cause of the remainder is not known. Clonal size and the V and J genes are those of that table, whereas D and trimming came from the DNA. This sample has approximately 140,000 clones in its table, and roughly 69% of those were observed once. Clones ranked in the top ten supply 2.9% of the sample.

The source material was PBMCs. Rearrangement joined TRBV7-9 to TRBJ1-3; perhaps TRBD1 is the D gene, with 5 bases matching. The TCR originated in a human donor in good health. The CDR3 protein: CASPLWMGGGPSGNTIYF. The sequence in DNA is TGTGCCAGCCCTTTATGGATGGGGGGAGGACCCTCTGGAAACACCATATATTTT.